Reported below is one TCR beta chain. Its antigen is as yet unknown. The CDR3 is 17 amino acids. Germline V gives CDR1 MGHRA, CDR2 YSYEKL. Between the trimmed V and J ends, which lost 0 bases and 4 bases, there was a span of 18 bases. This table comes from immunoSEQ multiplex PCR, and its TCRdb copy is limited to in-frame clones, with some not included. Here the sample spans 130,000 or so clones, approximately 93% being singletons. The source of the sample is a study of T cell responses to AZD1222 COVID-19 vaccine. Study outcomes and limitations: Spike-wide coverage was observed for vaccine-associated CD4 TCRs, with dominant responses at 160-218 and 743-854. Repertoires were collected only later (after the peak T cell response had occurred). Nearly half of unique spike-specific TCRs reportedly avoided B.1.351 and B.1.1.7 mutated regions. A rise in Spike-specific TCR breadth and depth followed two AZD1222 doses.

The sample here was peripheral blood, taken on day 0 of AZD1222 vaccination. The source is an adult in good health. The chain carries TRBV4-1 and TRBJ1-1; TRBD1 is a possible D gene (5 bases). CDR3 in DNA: TGCGCCAGCAGCCAAGAGATGACGGGACGGGGGGTCACTGAAGCTTTCTTT. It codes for CASSQEMTGRGVTEAFF.